A selection of T cell receptor beta chains follows, all from one sample in a study of cytomegalovirus exposure and HLA in healthy donors. Measured with immunoSEQ multiplex PCR; TCRdb has only the in-frame clones, and not every one. This sample has 150,000 to 200,000 clones, with roughly 84% found just once. The specimen was PBMCs. The receptors were sampled from a male donor in good health and CMV-seronegative. Each CDR3 is given with its conserved first and last residue. The order of the fields is V gene, clone size, J gene, D gene, CDR3 protein, CDR3 DNA. A D gene is named only where the DNA matches it firmly. Some rows have no size entry. The others give once, few or many, or a class for an expanded clone.

TRBV9,-,TRBJ1-5,-,CASSVSGSGFQPQHF,TGTGCCAGCAGCGTAAGCGGGTCAGGGTTTCAGCCCCAGCATTTT
TRBV10-1,-,TRBJ2-7,-,CASSESTLTDIYEQYF,TGCGCCAGCAGTGAGTCGACCCTGACGGACATCTACGAGCAGTACTTC
TRBV30,-,TRBJ1-2,-,CAWIIREDRATPFNSYTF,TGTGCCTGGATTATAAGGGAGGACCGTGCTACACCTTTTAATTCCTACACCTTC
TRBV27,-,TRBJ1-2,-,CASSFRGTYGYTF,TGTGCCAGCAGTTTTAGGGGAACCTATGGCTACACCTTC
TRBV9,-,TRBJ2-2,TRBD2,CASSPSGRAIGELFF,TGTGCCAGCAGCCCGAGCGGGAGGGCCATCGGGGAGCTGTTTTTT
TRBV11-1,few,TRBJ2-1,-,CASSLKPGNEQFF,TGTGCCAGCAGCTTAAAACCAGGAAATGAGCAGTTCTTC
TRBV7-6,-,TRBJ2-2,TRBD1,CASSFTGTGDPGELFF,TGTGCCAGCAGCTTTACCGGGACAGGGGATCCCGGGGAGCTGTTTTTT
TRBV9,few,TRBJ2-1,TRBD2,CASSPRLAPNNEQFF,TGTGCCAGCAGCCCCCGACTAGCCCCAAACAATGAGCAGTTCTTC
TRBV9,-,TRBJ2-7,TRBD1,CASSARGRQGSLYEQYF,TGTGCCAGCAGCGCACGGGGGAGACAGGGGTCTTTATACGAGCAGTACTTC
TRBV6-4,-,TRBJ1-6,-,CASSDSGRVYSPPHF,TGTGCCAGCAGTGACTCTGGCAGGGTCTATTCACCCCCCCACTTT
TRBV9,-,TRBJ1-4,TRBD1,CASSYQGASKEKLFF,TGTGCCAGCAGCTATCAGGGGGCTTCAAAAGAAAAACTGTTTTTT
TRBV6-1,-,TRBJ2-7,TRBD2,CASSATSGPSYEQYF,TGTGCCAGCAGTGCTACTAGCGGACCATCCTACGAGCAGTACTTC
TRBV12-5,-,TRBJ1-2,-,CASGLMPGYGYTF,TGTGCTAGTGGTTTGATGCCAGGGTATGGCTACACCTTC
TRBV29-1,-,TRBJ2-7,-,CSVETGFGLSYEQYF,TGCAGCGTCGAAACAGGATTCGGGCTTTCCTACGAGCAGTACTTC
TRBV5-1,-,TRBJ1-3,TRBD1,CASSTGQRQSGNTIYF,TGCGCCAGCAGCACGGGACAGAGACAATCTGGAAACACCATATATTTT
TRBV4-1,-,TRBJ2-7,TRBD2,CASSQDGAGPTYEQYF,TGCGCCAGCAGCCAAGATGGAGCGGGACCTACCTACGAGCAGTACTTC
TRBV2,-,TRBJ1-4,-,CASSQLATNEKLFF,TGTGCCAGCAGTCAACTGGCAACTAATGAAAAACTGTTTTTT
TRBV7-2,-,TRBJ1-1,-,CASSSTRGGFTEAFF,TGTGCCAGCAGCTCCACGCGGGGGGGCTTCACTGAAGCTTTCTTT
TRBV7-9,-,TRBJ1-1,TRBD1,CASSRPYEGQGMGAFF,TGTGCCAGCAGCCGTCCGTACGAAGGACAGGGGATGGGTGCTTTCTTT
TRBV15,-,TRBJ2-5,TRBD1,CATHSKDRGLETQYF,TGTGCCACCCATTCTAAGGACAGGGGGCTAGAGACCCAGTACTTC
TRBV11-2,-,TRBJ2-3,TRBD2,CASSPLGTSIIDTQYF,TGTGCCAGCAGCCCACTCGGGACTAGCATTATAGATACGCAGTATTTT
TRBV7-2,-,TRBJ2-1,-,CASSATSLGEQFF,TGTGCCAGCAGCGCTACTAGCCTAGGTGAGCAGTTCTTC
TRBV19,-,TRBJ1-5,-,CASSDTGYSNQPQHF,TGTGCCAGTAGTGACACAGGGTATAGCAATCAGCCCCAGCATTTT
TRBV10-3,-,TRBJ1-1,-,CAIRPSGFSMGTEAFF,TGTGCCATCAGACCCTCAGGCTTCTCAATGGGCACTGAAGCTTTCTTT
TRBV19,-,TRBJ2-7,TRBD1,CASSRDDRAHYEQYF,TGTGCCAGTAGTAGAGACGACAGGGCCCACTACGAGCAGTACTTC
TRBV5-5,-,TRBJ1-2,-,CASSLSRDISF,TGTGCCAGCAGCCTGTCCCGGGACATTAGCTTC
TRBV30,-,TRBJ1-1,-,CAWSTGGGTEAFF,TGTGCCTGGAGTACTGGGGGCGGCACTGAAGCTTTCTTT
TRBV2,-,TRBJ1-2,-,CASSDNNYGYTF,TGTGCCAGCAGTGACAATAACTATGGCTACACCTTC
TRBV5-6,-,TRBJ1-2,-,CASSLSRTVRGYTF,TGTGCCAGCAGCTTGTCCCGGACAGTACGTGGCTACACCTTC
TRBV19,-,TRBJ1-1,-,CASSLQGPNTEAFF,TGTGCCAGTAGCCTACAGGGACCGAACACTGAAGCTTTCTTT
TRBV7-9,-,TRBJ2-7,TRBD1,CASSYRGSSYEQYF,TGTGCCAGCAGTTACAGGGGGAGCTCCTACGAGCAGTACTTC
TRBV10-3,-,TRBJ2-3,-,CAISESTNTQYF,TGTGCCATCAGTGAGTCGACAAATACGCAGTATTTT
TRBV9,-,TRBJ2-5,-,CASSPTGERDDQETQYF,TGTGCCAGCAGCCCCACCGGGGAGAGGGATGATCAAGAGACCCAGTACTTC
TRBV18,-,TRBJ2-1,-,CASSPTGVANNEQFF,TGTGCCAGCTCACCAACGGGAGTCGCGAACAATGAGCAGTTCTTC
TRBV6-1,-,TRBJ2-5,-,CASSASDQETQYF,TGTGCCAGCAGTGCCAGCGACCAAGAGACCCAGTACTTC
TRBV19,-,TRBJ2-1,TRBD1,CASLRDRGLNEQFF,TGTGCCAGCCTCCGGGACAGGGGCCTTAATGAGCAGTTCTTC
TRBV29-1,-,TRBJ1-4,TRBD1,CSVGQGRGVEKLFF,TGCAGCGTTGGACAGGGACGAGGGGTGGAAAAACTGTTTTTT
TRBV20-1,-,TRBJ2-7,-,CSATPDTALYF,TGCAGTGCTACCCCCGACACGGCGCTGTACTTC
TRBV4-1,many,TRBJ2-2,-,CASSQGQASTGELFF,TGCGCCAGCAGCCAAGGGCAGGCAAGCACCGGGGAGCTGTTTTTT
TRBV9,-,TRBJ2-5,-,CASSVGTVGGEAQYF,TGTGCCAGCAGCGTAGGGACAGTTGGCGGTGAGGCCCAGTACTTC
TRBV7-9,once,TRBJ1-5,TRBD1,CASTLWGPNRGRNQPQHF,TGTGCCAGCACCCTTTGGGGTCCCAACAGGGGTCGCAATCAGCCCCAGCATTTT
TRBV10-1,-,TRBJ1-1,-,CASSMGAEGTEAFF,TGCGCCAGCAGTATGGGGGCTGAAGGCACTGAAGCTTTCTTT